These T cell receptor beta chains were read from a single sample in a study of blood T cell repertoires in COVID-19. The repertoire was sequenced with immunoSEQ multiplex PCR; TCRdb's copy has only in-frame clones and lacks some. The sample holds roughly 97,000 clones, 80% to 90% seen once. The sequenced sample consisted of peripheral blood. The source of these receptors is a man aged 45-65 years with acute or convalescent COVID-19. CDR3s include the opening cysteine and the closing phenylalanine or tryptophan. The D gene is left open where the match is weak. Expanded clones get a size class; other rows say once, few or many, or leave the size out.

DNA: TGTGCCAGCAGTGAACAGGGAGGGAACATTCAGTACTTC; CDR3: CASSEQGGNIQYF; D: NA; V: TRBV6-4; J: TRBJ2-4; size: NA
DNA: TGTGCCAGCAGCCCTACTAGCGGGTCGGATACGCAGTATTTT; CDR3: CASSPTSGSDTQYF; D: TRBD2; V: TRBV7-2; J: TRBJ2-3; size: once
DNA: TGCGCCAGCAATCCGGGACTAGCGGGATCCGAGCAGTACTTC; CDR3: CASNPGLAGSEQYF; D: TRBD2; V: TRBV5-1; J: TRBJ2-7; size: once
DNA: TGTGCCAGCAGCTTGGCGGGAGGGCCGTTCGAGCAGTACTTC; CDR3: CASSLAGGPFEQYF; D: TRBD2; V: TRBV11-2; J: TRBJ2-7; size: NA
DNA: TGTGCCAGCAGTTACTCGCGGGGGATACAAGAGACCCAGTACTTC; CDR3: CASSYSRGIQETQYF; D: TRBD2; V: TRBV6-7; J: TRBJ2-5; size: NA
DNA: TGTGCCAGCAGCCGAGACCAAGCGGGGGAGGAGACCCAGTACTTC; CDR3: CASSRDQAGEETQYF; D: TRBD2; V: TRBV6-5; J: TRBJ2-5; size: NA
DNA: TGTGCCTGGAGCTACAGGGGGCGCGTGGACACCGGGGAGCTGTTTTTT; CDR3: CAWSYRGRVDTGELFF; D: TRBD1; V: TRBV30; J: TRBJ2-2; size: NA
DNA: TGTGCCAGCAGCTTCAGGGGGCGCGGGATGACGGCTGAAGCTTTCTTT; CDR3: CASSFRGRGMTAEAFF; D: TRBD1; V: TRBV28; J: TRBJ1-1; size: once
DNA: TGTGCCAGCTCACCACCGCCCGGACTCCCGTTCTTC; CDR3: CASSPPPGLPFF; D: NA; V: TRBV18; J: TRBJ2-1; size: NA
DNA: TGCGCCAGACGGACAGGGACTGGGAGGCCCCAGCATTTT; CDR3: CARRTGTGRPQHF; D: TRBD1; V: TRBV23-1; J: TRBJ1-5; size: NA
DNA: TGTGCCAGCAGACAGGGGTCCTCCTACGAGCAGTACTTC; CDR3: CASRQGSSYEQYF; D: TRBD1; V: TRBV12-3/TRBV12-4; J: TRBJ2-7; size: few
DNA: TGCGCCAGCAGCCAAGAGACAGGGGGCGGTCAGCCCCAGCATTTT; CDR3: CASSQETGGGQPQHF; D: TRBD1; V: TRBV4-1; J: TRBJ1-5; size: NA
DNA: TGTGCCAGCAGTGGCGGACAGCAGCCTGGAAACACCATATATTTT; CDR3: CASSGGQQPGNTIYF; D: NA; V: TRBV2; J: TRBJ1-3; size: NA
DNA: TGCGCCAGCAGCTTGGGAGGACAGGGTGTCGGGGAGCTGTTTTTT; CDR3: CASSLGGQGVGELFF; D: TRBD1; V: TRBV5-1; J: TRBJ2-2; size: NA
DNA: TGTGCCAGCAGCTTGGGGAATCGAGGGAAGGGCGATGAGCAGTTCTTC; CDR3: CASSLGNRGKGDEQFF; D: NA; V: TRBV11-3; J: TRBJ2-1; size: NA
DNA: TGTGCCAGCAGCCAAGTCGTGACAGGGGGCCGGAATGAGCAGTTCTTC; CDR3: CASSQVVTGGRNEQFF; D: TRBD1; V: TRBV3-1/TRBV3-2; J: TRBJ2-1; size: NA
DNA: TGTGCCAGCAGCTTGGTTTCCTCGAACTATGGCTACACCTTC; CDR3: CASSLVSSNYGYTF; D: NA; V: TRBV5-6; J: TRBJ1-2; size: NA
DNA: TGTGCCAGCAGTTTTACCGGGACACCGACCTACGAGCAGTACTTC; CDR3: CASSFTGTPTYEQYF; D: NA; V: TRBV28; J: TRBJ2-7; size: NA
DNA: TGTGCCAGCAGTTACTCGGGGGGAGTGGGCACCGGGGAGCTGTTTTTT; CDR3: CASSYSGGVGTGELFF; D: NA; V: TRBV6-5; J: TRBJ2-2; size: NA
DNA: TGTGCCAGCAGCCAGACGGCAGGGGGCAAGGGCAATGAGCAGTTCTTC; CDR3: CASSQTAGGKGNEQFF; D: TRBD1; V: TRBV14; J: TRBJ2-1; size: NA
DNA: TGCGCCAGCAGCTTGGCCACAGCCACAGATACGCAGTATTTT; CDR3: CASSLATATDTQYF; D: NA; V: TRBV5-1; J: TRBJ2-3; size: NA
DNA: TGCGCCAGCAGTCAATCGATAGGGGGAGCTAACTATGGCTACACCTTC; CDR3: CASSQSIGGANYGYTF; D: NA; V: TRBV23-1; J: TRBJ1-2; size: NA
DNA: TGTGCCAGCTCACCAGACAGGGAAGGCACCGGGGAGCTGTTTTTT; CDR3: CASSPDREGTGELFF; D: TRBD1; V: TRBV18; J: TRBJ2-2; size: NA
DNA: TGTGCCAGCAGCCAACAGGGGTGGGAGACCCAGTACTTC; CDR3: CASSQQGWETQYF; D: NA; V: TRBV3-1/TRBV3-2; J: TRBJ2-5; size: NA
DNA: TGTGCCAGCAGCCTACCCCGGGACAGGGGGGAAGAGACCCAGTACTTC; CDR3: CASSLPRDRGEETQYF; D: TRBD1; V: TRBV7-8; J: TRBJ2-5; size: NA
DNA: TGTGCCACCAGCAGAGCACAGGGGGCGGACCAGCCCCAGCATTTT; CDR3: CATSRAQGADQPQHF; D: TRBD1; V: TRBV15; J: TRBJ1-5; size: NA
DNA: TGTGCCAGCAGCTTGTGGACAGGGGTCTCTGGGGCCAACGTCCTGACTTTC; CDR3: CASSLWTGVSGANVLTF; D: TRBD1; V: TRBV5-6; J: TRBJ2-6; size: NA
DNA: TGCGCCAGCAGCTTGGGGCAGGGGATGAATGCTAATGAAAAACTGTTTTTT; CDR3: CASSLGQGMNANEKLFF; D: NA; V: TRBV5-1; J: TRBJ1-4; size: NA
DNA: TGCGCCAGCAGTCCAGGGCCGACAGGGGCAGTCACCGGGGAGCTGTTTTTT; CDR3: CASSPGPTGAVTGELFF; D: TRBD1; V: TRBV5-1; J: TRBJ2-2; size: NA
DNA: TGTGCCAGCAGTGCTCAAGAGACCCAGTACTTC; CDR3: CASSAQETQYF; D: NA; V: TRBV6-4; J: TRBJ2-5; size: NA
DNA: TGTGCCAGCAGTCCCGGGACTAGGGGAGGGGAGCTGTTTTTT; CDR3: CASSPGTRGGELFF; D: TRBD2; V: TRBV2; J: TRBJ2-2; size: once
DNA: TGTGCCAGCAGACGGACAGGGACGTACCAAGAGACCCAGTACTTC; CDR3: CASRRTGTYQETQYF; D: TRBD1; V: TRBV2; J: TRBJ2-5; size: NA
DNA: TGTGCCAGCAGCGGACAGGGGGCATTAGCTAATGAAAAACTGTTTTTT; CDR3: CASSGQGALANEKLFF; D: TRBD1; V: TRBV27; J: TRBJ1-4; size: NA
DNA: TGTGCCTGTGCCGAGACCTACGAGCAGTACTTC; CDR3: CACAETYEQYF; D: NA; V: TRBV30; J: TRBJ2-7; size: NA
DNA: TGTGCCAGCAGTGATGGGCTAGCGAATACGCAGTATTTT; CDR3: CASSDGLANTQYF; D: NA; V: TRBV6-1; J: TRBJ2-3; size: NA
DNA: TGTGCCAGCAGTGACAGGGGACTGGGGCAGTACTTC; CDR3: CASSDRGLGQYF; D: TRBD1; V: TRBV28; J: TRBJ2-7; size: NA
DNA: TGTGCCAGCAGCTTAGGGACTAGCGGAATTAGCACAGATACGCAGTATTTT; CDR3: CASSLGTSGISTDTQYF; D: TRBD2; V: TRBV13; J: TRBJ2-3; size: NA
DNA: TGTGCCAGCAGTCCGCCGACAGGGTCAAGGACCCAGTACTTC; CDR3: CASSPPTGSRTQYF; D: TRBD1; V: TRBV28; J: TRBJ2-5; size: NA
DNA: TGTGCCAGTAGTATAGTCGGGGGTGAGCAGTTCTTC; CDR3: CASSIVGGEQFF; D: NA; V: TRBV19; J: TRBJ2-1; size: few
DNA: TGTGCCACCAGCAGGCAGGGGGCGAGCGTCCTGACTTTC; CDR3: CATSRQGASVLTF; D: TRBD1; V: TRBV15; J: TRBJ2-6; size: NA
DNA: TGTGCCAGCAGTCTAGCGGAGTCGGAGACCCAGTACTTC; CDR3: CASSLAESETQYF; D: TRBD2; V: TRBV12-3/TRBV12-4; J: TRBJ2-5; size: NA
DNA: TGTGCCAGCAGCTTAGAGACTCTTACCGGGGAGCTGTTTTTT; CDR3: CASSLETLTGELFF; D: NA; V: TRBV7-9; J: TRBJ2-2; size: NA
DNA: TGTGCCAGCAGCAAGAGTAGCGGGAGGAGCACAGATACGCAGTATTTT; CDR3: CASSKSSGRSTDTQYF; D: NA; V: TRBV21-1; J: TRBJ2-3; size: once
DNA: TGTGCCAGCAGCTTAGTCAGTCAAGAGACCCAGTACTTC; CDR3: CASSLVSQETQYF; D: NA; V: TRBV5-6; J: TRBJ2-5; size: NA
DNA: TGTGCCAGTAGCCCGGATATATCGGGCTCCTACAATGAGCAGTTCTTC; CDR3: CASSPDISGSYNEQFF; D: NA; V: TRBV19; J: TRBJ2-1; size: NA
DNA: TGCGCCAGCAGCCCGGCGAGGGAGACCCAGTACTTC; CDR3: CASSPARETQYF; D: NA; V: TRBV10-2; J: TRBJ2-5; size: NA
DNA: TGTGCCAGCAGAAGGGGGCTTAATGAAAAACTGTTTTTT; CDR3: CASRRGLNEKLFF; D: TRBD1; V: TRBV2; J: TRBJ1-4; size: NA
DNA: TGTGCCAGCAGCGTCTTGAATGAGCAGTTCTTC; CDR3: CASSVLNEQFF; D: NA; V: TRBV9; J: TRBJ2-1; size: NA
DNA: TGTGCCAGCAGTCCCGAGGGGGTCGAGCAGTACTTC; CDR3: CASSPEGVEQYF; D: NA; V: TRBV9; J: TRBJ2-7; size: NA
DNA: TGTGCCAGCAGCTTGGGACTAGTCCCCTACGAGCAGTACTTC; CDR3: CASSLGLVPYEQYF; D: TRBD2; V: TRBV7-2; J: TRBJ2-7; size: NA